This TCR beta chain comes out of a study of cytomegalovirus exposure and HLA in healthy donors. Study at large: Later analysis reported that the 110 or so validation repertoires shared the platform of the roughly 700 first-cohort repertoires.

Only in-frame clones appear in the TCRdb table, and some are missing; sequencing was by immunoSEQ multiplex PCR. The sample includes some 340,000 clones, around 90% seen only once; the top ten take more than 0.9%. On this clone itself: What it recognizes is unknown.

Whole-study results and caveats: That first-cohort TCR clusters tended to co-occur in the roughly 130 validation repertoires was found in a later analysis. Using the classifier, cytomegalovirus status was reportedly diagnosed with high specificity and sensitivity. Most TCR sequences were uncommon, yet certain public TCRs appeared in many donors.

This CDR3 is 13 amino acids long. V lost 2 bases and J lost 6, with 10 bases in between. Per germline, CDR1 SGHDN and CDR2 FVKESK. This clonotype was sampled from a woman younger than 45 in good health and CMV-seropositive. The chain has TRBV14 and TRBJ1-1; no clear D gene. Sequencing was carried out using PBMCs. CDR3 amino acids: CASSQLPGAEAFF. CDR3 DNA sequence: TGTGCCAGCAGCCAACTGCCCGGGGCTGAAGCTTTCTTT.